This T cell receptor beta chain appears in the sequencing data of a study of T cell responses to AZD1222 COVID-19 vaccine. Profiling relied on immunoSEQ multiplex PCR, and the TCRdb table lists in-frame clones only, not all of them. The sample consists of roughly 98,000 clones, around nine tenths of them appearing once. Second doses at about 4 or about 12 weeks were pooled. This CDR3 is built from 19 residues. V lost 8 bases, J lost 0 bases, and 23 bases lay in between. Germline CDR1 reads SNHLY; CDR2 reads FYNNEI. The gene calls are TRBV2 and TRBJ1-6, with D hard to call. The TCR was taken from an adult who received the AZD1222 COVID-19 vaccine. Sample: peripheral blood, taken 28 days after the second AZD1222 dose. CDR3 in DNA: TGTGCCAGCTATTTGGAATTAGTGCGCTGGAGCTCCTATAATTCACCCCTCCACTTT. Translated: CASYLELVRWSSYNSPLHF.